This T cell receptor (beta chain) was identified during a study of CD8+ T cells in alopecia areata. This clone rates as medium-sized (0.01 to 0.1%). The gene names given are mouse names. Sequencing ends 4 residues short of the CDR3 end; the germline J gene provides the rest. The time point denotes: mouse skin at time of skin grafting. J was trimmed by 1 base and V by 5 bases; bases with no gene match: 0. CDR3 size: 14 residues. Per the germline V gene, CDR1 is FNHDT and CDR2 is SITEND (reference sequence). RNA was extracted and reverse transcribed into cDNA as the sequencing template. Here immunoSEQ multiplex PCR was the method, and the copy in TCRdb shows in-frame clones only, minus some. The specimen has about 1,800 clones, none found just once.

The sequence derives from a C3H/HeJ mouse with alopecia areata. The strain is characterized by the MHC haplotype H2-k. The starting material was skin, obtained at week 0. V usage is TRBV19 and J usage is TRBJ2-1, with TRBD2 matching over 10 bases. The CDR3 bases that were read are TGTGCCAGCAGGGACTGGGGGAACTATGCT. Protein: CASRDWGNYA. The full CDR3 is CASRDWGNYAEQFF.